The rows below give T cell receptor beta chains drawn from one sample of a study of T cell responses to AZD1222 COVID-19 vaccine. Clones were read by immunoSEQ multiplex PCR, and TCRdb kept only the in-frame ones, dropping some. The repertoire holds about 160,000 clones, with 75% to 95% as singletons. Sequenced here: peripheral blood, sampled on day 0 of AZD1222 vaccination. These receptors originate from an adult in good health. The CDR3 runs from the conserved cysteine through the conserved F or W. D genes are given only for firm matches. Clone size appears in some rows only: once, few, many, or a class for an expanded clone.

v_gene: TRBV7-9; j_gene: TRBJ2-7; abundance: .; d_gene: TRBD2; CDR3aa: CASGTSGKTVQYF; CDR3nt: TGTGCCAGTGGGACTAGCGGGAAAACGGTGCAGTACTTC
v_gene: TRBV5-1; j_gene: TRBJ1-2; abundance: .; d_gene: TRBD1; CDR3aa: CASSLEGQGPPNYGYTF; CDR3nt: TGCGCCAGCAGCTTGGAAGGACAGGGCCCGCCCAACTATGGCTACACCTTC
v_gene: TRBV9; j_gene: TRBJ1-2; abundance: .; d_gene: .; CDR3aa: CASSVARVDYGYTF; CDR3nt: TGTGCCAGCAGCGTAGCTCGAGTGGACTATGGCTACACCTTC
v_gene: TRBV7-8; j_gene: TRBJ1-2; abundance: .; d_gene: TRBD1; CDR3aa: CASSLNRGSGYTF; CDR3nt: TGTGCCAGCAGCTTAAACAGGGGAAGTGGCTACACCTTC
v_gene: TRBV23-1; j_gene: TRBJ2-5; abundance: .; d_gene: TRBD2; CDR3aa: CASSQSQTGLQQETQYF; CDR3nt: TGCGCCAGCAGTCAATCTCAGACGGGACTACAACAAGAGACCCAGTACTTC
v_gene: TRBV27; j_gene: TRBJ1-2; abundance: .; d_gene: .; CDR3aa: CASSFSGTNSNYGYTF; CDR3nt: TGTGCCAGCAGTTTCTCCGGGACAAACTCCAACTATGGCTACACCTTC
v_gene: TRBV24-1; j_gene: TRBJ2-7; abundance: .; d_gene: TRBD2; CDR3aa: CATAGGWGEQYF; CDR3nt: TGTGCCACCGCGGGAGGCTGGGGGGAGCAGTACTTC
v_gene: TRBV5-6; j_gene: TRBJ1-4; abundance: .; d_gene: .; CDR3aa: CASTLLTNEKLFF; CDR3nt: TGTGCCAGCACCCTGTTAACTAATGAAAAACTGTTTTTT
v_gene: TRBV28; j_gene: TRBJ2-7; abundance: .; d_gene: .; CDR3aa: CASSSTGPPWEQYF; CDR3nt: TGTGCCAGCAGTTCAACCGGGCCACCGTGGGAGCAGTACTTC
v_gene: TRBV18; j_gene: TRBJ1-1; abundance: .; d_gene: .; CDR3aa: CASSPTTNTEAFF; CDR3nt: TGTGCCAGCTCACCTACAACGAACACTGAAGCTTTCTTT
v_gene: TRBV19; j_gene: TRBJ1-2; abundance: once; d_gene: .; CDR3aa: CASKIPNYGYTF; CDR3nt: TGTGCCAGCAAAATTCCTAACTATGGCTACACCTTC
v_gene: TRBV6-4; j_gene: TRBJ1-6; abundance: .; d_gene: .; CDR3aa: CASSEGTENSPLHF; CDR3nt: TGTGCCAGCAGTGAAGGAACTGAAAATTCACCCCTCCACTTT
v_gene: TRBV4-2; j_gene: TRBJ1-5; abundance: .; d_gene: .; CDR3aa: CASSQDLGRGDQPQHF; CDR3nt: TGTGCCAGCAGCCAAGATCTTGGCCGGGGGGATCAGCCCCAGCATTTT
v_gene: TRBV5-4; j_gene: TRBJ1-1; abundance: .; d_gene: TRBD1; CDR3aa: CADGTGNTEAFF; CDR3nt: TGTGCGGACGGGACAGGTAACACTGAAGCTTTCTTT
v_gene: TRBV3-1/TRBV3-2; j_gene: TRBJ1-4; abundance: .; d_gene: .; CDR3aa: CASSHSSTNEKLFF; CDR3nt: TGTGCCAGCAGCCACAGCTCAACTAATGAAAAACTGTTTTTT
v_gene: TRBV11-3; j_gene: TRBJ2-3; abundance: .; d_gene: TRBD2; CDR3aa: CASSFGGAATQYF; CDR3nt: TGTGCCAGCAGCTTCGGGGGGGCCGCTACGCAGTATTTT
v_gene: TRBV28; j_gene: TRBJ2-1; abundance: .; d_gene: .; CDR3aa: CASSLEGGRIGLNEQFF; CDR3nt: TGTGCCAGCAGTTTGGAGGGAGGCCGTATTGGCCTCAATGAGCAGTTCTTC
v_gene: TRBV5-5; j_gene: TRBJ2-2; abundance: .; d_gene: .; CDR3aa: CASSLVQANTGELFF; CDR3nt: TGTGCCAGCAGCTTGGTGCAGGCGAACACCGGGGAGCTGTTTTTT
v_gene: TRBV4-3; j_gene: TRBJ1-1; abundance: .; d_gene: .; CDR3aa: CASSQEQLNTEAFF; CDR3nt: TGCGCCAGCAGCCAAGAACAGCTGAACACTGAAGCTTTCTTT
v_gene: TRBV30; j_gene: TRBJ1-4; abundance: .; d_gene: .; CDR3aa: CAWAGMVGEKLFF; CDR3nt: TGTGCCTGGGCCGGGATGGTAGGGGAAAAACTGTTTTTT
v_gene: TRBV7-2; j_gene: TRBJ2-5; abundance: .; d_gene: TRBD1; CDR3aa: CASSLVPGGQETQYF; CDR3nt: TGTGCCAGCAGCTTAGTTCCAGGGGGCCAAGAGACCCAGTACTTC
v_gene: TRBV21-1; j_gene: TRBJ2-3; abundance: .; d_gene: .; CDR3aa: CASSKARLAPSTDTQYF; CDR3nt: TGTGCCAGCAGCAAAGCGCGGCTAGCTCCCAGCACAGATACGCAGTATTTT
v_gene: TRBV19; j_gene: TRBJ2-1; abundance: once; d_gene: TRBD2; CDR3aa: CASSIDAGGYNEQFF; CDR3nt: TGTGCCAGTAGTATAGATGCGGGGGGCTACAATGAGCAGTTCTTC